These 14 T cell receptor beta chains originate from one sample sequenced in a study of T cells in Graves' hyperthyroidism and ophthalmopathy (dated by TCRdb to between 2018 and 2020). The library was made by multiplex PCR. Sequencer: Illumina HiSeq 2000. Amplification of TCR beta CDR3 regions was carried out from RNA transcripts. The first round of RT-PCR for the TCR CDR3 was performed with the HTBI primer set and the Qiagen OneStep RT-PCR kit. The public reads were run again by TCRdb, first through fastp at Q25 and then through MiXCR, and only productive beta chains were kept. Entries that share a CDR3 protein sequence are merged under the most common genes and DNA. Recorded for this sample are 300,000 to 450,000 distinct CDR3 sequences; roughly 15% of them occurred a single time. Of the sample, roughly a fifth is held by the ten largest clones. Sequenced material: blood. The receptors stem from a woman aged 30 to 39 with Graves' ophthalmopathy.

In this sample, this clonotype turned up many times. The chain has TRBV3-1 and TRBJ1-1; D is undetermined. The germline V and J ends were trimmed by 2 bases and 3 bases, with 16 bases remaining between them. Germline loops: CDR1 LGHDT, CDR2 YNNKEL (reference sequence). CDR3 length: 16 residues. DNA of the CDR3: TGTGCCAGCAGCCAACGAGCCGGCCTTTCGGACACTGAAGCTTTCTTT. This encodes CASSQRAGLSDTEAFF.

J is TRBJ2-3 and V is TRBV25-1; D possibly corresponds to TRBD2 (5 bases). V dropped 11 bases and J dropped 4 bases, with 19 bases sitting between them. The CDR3 length is 14 residues. Germline assignment: CDR1 MGHDK and CDR2 SYGVNS. The CDR3 DNA reads TGTGCCTCGGGCCCTAGCCTCGGTCCAGATACGCAGTATTTT. It specifies CASGPSLGPDTQYF.

This clonotype was seen many times. The chain couples TRBV7-2 to TRBJ1-4; a weak D match, TRBD1 (5 bases). The CDR3 covers 12 residues. Trimming removed 6 bases from V and 5 bases from J, with 7 bases in between. The germline V gene has CDR1 SGHTA and CDR2 FQGNSA. Here the CDR3 DNA reads TGTGCCAGCAGTCGGGGGAATGAAAAACTGTTTTTT. Amino acid sequence: CASSRGNEKLFF.

This clonotype was observed many times. V usage is TRBV11-2 and J usage is TRBJ2-5; D may be TRBD2 (6 bases). The germline V and J ends were trimmed by 4 bases and 1 base, with 16 bases remaining between them. The CDR3 runs to 16 residues. In germline, CDR1 is SGHAT, CDR2 FQNNGV. The CDR3 reads CASSSGLFRSQETQYF. In DNA, the CDR3 is TGTGCCAGCAGCTCGGGACTGTTTCGGTCCCAAGAGACCCAGTACTTC.

This clonotype was seen many times. The chain has TRBV20-1 and TRBJ1-1, with a tentative D call TRBD1 (6 bases). Germline CDR1 reads DFQATT; CDR2 reads SNEGSKA (reference sequence). The V end lost 6 bases, the J end lost 4 bases, and 15 bases lay between the germline ends. The CDR3 is made up of 13 amino acids. CDR3 amino acids: CSATEDSATEAFF. CDR3 nucleotides: TGCAGTGCCACCGAGGACAGCGCCACTGAAGCTTTCTTT.

This clonotype was detected many times. The V call is TRBV14, the J call TRBJ2-2, with D maybe TRBD2 (6 bases). The CDR3 has 16 amino acids. CDR1 is SGHDN, CDR2 FVKESK, per germline. V lost 9 bases and J lost 0, with 17 bases in between. CDR3 sequence: CARVRSGTSNTGELFF. CDR3 DNA: TGTGCCAGGGTTAGATCGGGGACTTCGAACACCGGGGAGCTGTTTTTT.

This clonotype was counted ten times or more. CDR3 DNA sequence: TGTGCCAGCAGCTTGGGTCAGCGGCGCACAGATACGCAGTATTTT. Translating it yields CASSLGQRRTDTQYF. The rearrangement links TRBV5-6 to TRBJ2-3; possible D gene TRBD2, 5 bases. Trimming took off 0 bases at V and 1 base at J, with 9 bases between the two ends. Germline V gene sequence: CDR1 SGHDT, CDR2 YYEEEE. The length of the CDR3 is 15 residues.

There are many counts of this clonotype. The J gene is TRBJ2-3, the V gene TRBV28; possibly TRBD1 or TRBD2 for D (5 bases each). V dropped 5 bases and J dropped 1 base, with 13 bases sitting between them. The CDR3 is 15 amino acids. Looked up from germline, CDR1 is MDHEN and CDR2 is SYDVKM. CDR3 in DNA: TGTGCCAGCAGTCCGGCGAGGGGCGGCACAGATACGCAGTATTTT. It translates to CASSPARGGTDTQYF.

This clonotype showed up just a few times. This chain uses TRBV28 with TRBJ1-6; tentatively, D is TRBD1 (6 bases). V was cut by 7 bases and J by 2 bases, with 12 bases left in between. The CDR3 spans 15 residues. The germline gives CDR1 MDHEN, CDR2 SYDVKM. CDR3 nucleotides: TGTGCCAGCAATACAGGGTACCCCTATAATTCACCCCTCCACTTT. It encodes CASNTGYPYNSPLHF. The whole variable domain, remainder taken from reference TRBV28 and TRBJ1-6, is DVKVTQSSRYLVKRTGEKVFLECVQDMDHENMFWYRQDPGLGLRLIYFSYDVKMKEKGDIPEGYSVSREKKERFSLILESASTNQTSMYLCASNTGYPYNSPLHFGNGTRLTVT.

This clonotype has a count of ten or more. J is TRBJ2-3 and V is TRBV20-1; perhaps TRBD2 as D (6 bases). The length of the CDR3 is 16 residues. With 0 bases removed from V and 6 bases from J, the gap between germline ends came to 19 bases. The V gene's germline CDR1 is DFQATT and CDR2 SNEGSKA (reference sequence). The CDR3, as DNA: TGCAGTGCTAGAGATCACGGCGGGGCTTGGAAGGATACGCAGTATTTT. This sequence encodes CSARDHGGAWKDTQYF.

This clonotype was found many times. This chain connects TRBV18 to TRBJ2-6; D unclear. Trimming removed 6 bases at V and 0 bases at J, with 6 bases between. CDR3 length: 14 residues. CDR1 is KGHSH, CDR2 LQKENI, per germline. CDR3 in DNA: TGTGCCAGCTCCGCTGGCTCTGGGGCCAACGTCCTGACTTTC. This gives the protein CASSAGSGANVLTF.

This clonotype showed up many times. The V call is TRBV7-9, the J call TRBJ1-2; TRBD1 is a possible D gene (5 bases). CDR3 length: 15 residues. The V gene lost 3 bases and the J gene lost 0 bases, with 11 bases spanning the gap. From germline, CDR1 is SEHNR and CDR2 FQNEAQ (reference sequence). The CDR3 DNA reads as TGTGCCAGCAGCTTGGGCAGGGAAACTAACTATGGCTACACCTTC. Its translation is CASSLGRETNYGYTF.

This clonotype showed up many times. The chain is built from TRBV19 and TRBJ1-2; no definite D call. This CDR3 contains 15 residues. Germline V gene lookup returns CDR1 LNHDA and CDR2 SQIVND (reference sequence). Trimming removed 3 bases at V and 4 bases at J, with 15 bases between. CDR3 loop: CASSMMHGQPYGYTF. In DNA, the CDR3 is TGTGCCAGTAGTATGATGCATGGGCAGCCCTATGGCTACACCTTC.

This clonotype was seen many times. CDR3 sequence: CASSDRLAGSGDTQYF. CDR3 coding DNA: TGTGCCAGCAGTGACCGACTAGCTGGATCGGGAGATACGCAGTATTTT. V usage is TRBV6-1 and J usage is TRBJ2-3; 7 bases map to TRBD2. Germline CDR1 reads MNHNS; CDR2 reads SASEGT. V trimming: 3 bases; J trimming: 5 bases; junction bases outside the gene matches: 11. The CDR3 has 16 residues.